The 18 T cell receptor beta chains presented below share a single source sample, sequenced in a study of CD8 T cells in ankylosing spondylitis. Each CDR3 protein gets one entry after TCRdb re-called the 5' RACE reads with MiXCR. The sample carries hundreds of thousands of distinct CDR3 sequences, around a quarter recorded once. The sequenced material came from blood, either unsorted or a sorted T cell fraction (not recorded which). Receptors originate from a male donor with ankylosing spondylitis or in good health (not recorded which).

This clonotype was recorded once. The CDR3: CSARESGVTLEQFF. For the CDR3, the DNA is TGCAGTGCTAGAGAGAGCGGTGTCACGTTGGAGCAGTTCTTC. The rearrangement links TRBV20-1 to TRBJ2-1, with a weak D call TRBD2 (5 bases). Germline loops: CDR1 DFQATT, CDR2 SNEGSKA (reference sequence). The CDR3 extends over 14 amino acids. V shed 0 bases and J shed 10 bases, with 16 bases lying between them.

There are a few counts of this clonotype. The V call is TRBV29-1, the J call TRBJ2-1, with D uncertain. V was clipped by 2 bases and J by 6 bases, with 8 bases between them. Germline CDR1 is SQVTM and CDR2 is ANQGSEA. This CDR3 is 12 amino acids long. In DNA, the CDR3 is TGCAGCGTTGAATCGTTTGCCAATGAGCAGTTCTTC. It translates to CSVESFANEQFF.

This clonotype was counted ten times or more. The chain couples TRBV5-1 to TRBJ2-3, with 8 bases lining up with TRBD1. The CDR3 sequence is 16 residues long. Germline-derived CDR1 and CDR2 are SGHRS and YFSETQ. Germline trimming cut 2 bases from V and 0 bases from J; bases unmatched to any gene: 5. The CDR3 nucleotides read TGCGCCAGCAGCTTAGGACAGGGACGGAGCACAGATACGCAGTATTTT. Protein: CASSLGQGRSTDTQYF.

Ten or more counts support this clonotype. V gene TRBV5-1 combines with J gene TRBJ2-1; 11 positions match TRBD2. The CDR3 is 16 amino acids. Looked up from germline, CDR1 is SGHRS and CDR2 is YFSETQ. V was clipped by 0 bases and J by 4 bases; unmatched bases: 3. CDR3: CASSLDGTSGYNEQFF. CDR3 bases: TGCGCCAGCAGCTTGGACGGGACTAGCGGTTACAATGAGCAGTTCTTC.

The chain employs TRBV6-1 and TRBJ2-7; possible D gene TRBD2, 6 bases. This CDR3 comprises 14 residues. Germline V gene data show CDR1 as MNHNS and CDR2 as SASEGT. Trimming cost V 5 bases and J 1 base, with 12 bases left between them. CDR3 nucleotides: TGTGCCAGCAGTAGGGAGGCTCTATCCTACGAGCAGTACTTC. Amino acid sequence: CASSREALSYEQYF.

There are many counts of this clonotype. The CDR3 DNA is TGCAGTGCTAGAGCGCCACGCACCTACGAGCAGTACTTC. This gives the protein CSARAPRTYEQYF. The chain employs TRBV20-1 and TRBJ2-7, with D unresolved. Trimming cost V 1 base and J 2 bases, with 9 bases left between them. The CDR3 length is 13 residues. Germline V lookup: CDR1 DFQATT, CDR2 SNEGSKA (reference sequence).

This clonotype occurred many times. The chain links TRBV20-1 to TRBJ2-7, with 8 bases matching TRBD2. CDR1 DFQATT and CDR2 SNEGSKA come from the germline V gene (reference sequence). The CDR3 consists of 14 residues. V shed 3 bases and J 2 bases; nucleotides not matched to a gene: 6. The CDR3 protein is CSARAAGGTYEQYF. CDR3 coding DNA: TGCAGTGCTAGGGCGGCGGGAGGAACCTACGAGCAGTACTTC.

V gene TRBV20-1 combines with J gene TRBJ2-2; D gene ambiguous. The V gene's germline CDR1 is DFQATT and CDR2 SNEGSKA (reference sequence). The length of the CDR3 is 14 residues. The germline V and J ends were trimmed by 6 bases and 5 bases, with 16 bases remaining between them. The CDR3 bases are TGCAGTGCCACCGATTATCGGGCGACCGGGGAGCTGTTTTTT. Its protein is CSATDYRATGELFF.

The chain combines TRBV4-3 with TRBJ2-7; weak D call: TRBD2 (5 bases). The CDR3 extends over 16 amino acids. Between the trimmed V and J ends, which lost 1 base and 0 bases, there was a span of 13 bases. Germline values: CDR1 LGHNA, CDR2 YSLEER. CDR3 nucleotides: TGCGCCAGCAGCCAAGGTGCGGGTTCGAGCTCCTACGAGCAGTACTTC. Amino acid sequence: CASSQGAGSSSYEQYF.

This clonotype was seen many times. DNA of the CDR3: TGCAGTGCTAGCGGGGACAGGGGGCTGTCAGATACGCAGTATTTT. Protein: CSASGDRGLSDTQYF. The chain recombines TRBV20-1 with TRBJ2-3, with 12 bases matching TRBD1. In germline, CDR1 is DFQATT, CDR2 SNEGSKA (reference sequence). V shed 3 bases, J shed 4 bases, and the junction held 5 bases outside the gene matches. This CDR3 has 15 residues.

This clonotype was seen at least ten times. The chain carries TRBV6-1 and TRBJ2-2; the D is unclear. Germline CDR1 and CDR2: MNHNS and SASEGT. V was cut by 3 bases and J by 1 base, with 12 bases left in between. The CDR3 is made up of 16 amino acids. DNA of the CDR3: TGTGCCAGCAGTGAGGCAAGACTCTTGAACACCGGGGAGCTGTTTTTT. Translated, it gives CASSEARLLNTGELFF.

This clonotype came up many times. The chain recombines TRBV4-3 with TRBJ2-3, with D tentatively TRBD2 (6 bases). Looked up from germline, CDR1 is LGHNA and CDR2 is YSLEER. Trimming shortened V by 0 bases and J by 2 bases, and 18 bases separated the two germline ends. The CDR3 runs to 18 residues. CDR3 region: CASSQDTLAVRSTDTQYF. As DNA, the CDR3 is TGCGCCAGCAGCCAAGATACCTTAGCGGTTAGATCCACAGATACGCAGTATTTT.

This clonotype showed up just a few times. The V call is TRBV7-2, the J call TRBJ2-7; no reliable D call. The V end lost 0 bases, the J end lost 0 bases, and 9 bases lay between the germline ends. This CDR3 has 15 residues. Looked up from germline, CDR1 is SGHTA and CDR2 is FQGNSA. CDR3 DNA sequence: TGTGCCAGCAGCTTAGCAGGTCTTAGCTCCTACGAGCAGTACTTC. Protein sequence: CASSLAGLSSYEQYF.

The chain carries TRBV20-1 and TRBJ2-5; 10 bases fit TRBD2. The CDR3 has 16 amino acids. J lost 2 bases, V lost 0 bases, and 6 bases had no gene match. The germline CDR1 and CDR2 sequences are DFQATT and SNEGSKA (reference sequence). CDR3: CSARDLRTSGQETQYF. The CDR3 bases are TGCAGTGCTAGAGATCTTCGGACTAGCGGACAAGAGACCCAGTACTTC.

The chain uses TRBV20-1 and TRBJ2-3, with 8 bases lining up with TRBD1. Germline V lookup: CDR1 DFQATT, CDR2 SNEGSKA (reference sequence). J lost 5 bases, V lost 0 bases, and 10 bases had no gene match. CDR3 size: 16 residues. The CDR3 sequence: CSARDILGQGRDTQYF. DNA of the CDR3: TGCAGTGCTAGAGATATCCTAGGACAGGGCAGAGATACGCAGTATTTT.

This rearrangement joins TRBV27 to TRBJ2-3; D possibly uses TRBD1 or TRBD2 (7 bases each). The germline gives CDR1 MNHEY, CDR2 SMNVEV (reference sequence). Trimming took off 6 bases at V and 2 bases at J, with 18 bases between the two ends. The CDR3 covers 16 residues. DNA of the CDR3: TGTGCCAGCAGCCGTGCGGGGAGGGGGCTCACAGATACGCAGTATTTT. Protein sequence: CASSRAGRGLTDTQYF.

This clonotype was picked up a small number of times. The J gene is TRBJ1-1, the V gene TRBV12-3 or TRBV12-4; TRBD1 is a possible D gene (6 bases). V lost 6 bases to trimming and J lost 4 bases, with 15 bases between them. The CDR3 is 14 residues long. The CDR3 DNA is TGTGCCAGCAGAGAGCAGGGGATCGGCACTGAAGCTTTCTTT. Translation: CASREQGIGTEAFF.

The chain employs TRBV7-2 and TRBJ2-7; 7 bases agree with TRBD1. Per the germline V gene, CDR1 is SGHTA and CDR2 is FQGNSA. V lost 7 bases, J lost 2 bases, and 5 bases stayed unmatched. CDR3 length: 13 residues. CDR3 sequence reads: CASKQTGPYEQYF. CDR3 DNA sequence: TGTGCCAGCAAGCAGACAGGGCCCTACGAGCAGTACTTC.